One sample yielded the 10 T cell receptor beta chains listed below, sequenced in a study of T cells after yellow fever vaccination. TCRdb processed the 5' RACE reads anew with MiXCR; each CDR3 protein has one entry. The table lists around 310,000 distinct CDR3 sequences, about 4% of them singletons. The material was PBMCs, obtained 5 days after the yellow fever booster vaccination. Receptor source: a young man who received the YFV17D yellow fever vaccine.

This clonotype was detected a few times. The J gene is TRBJ2-7, the V gene TRBV25-1, with a tentative D call TRBD1 (5 bases). With 3 bases removed from V and 1 base from J, the gap between germline ends came to 13 bases. Germline V gene data show CDR1 as MGHDK and CDR2 as SYGVNS. There are 15 residues in the CDR3. The CDR3 loop reads CASSDQSGKSYEQYF. CDR3 DNA: TGTGCCAGCAGTGACCAGTCAGGGAAATCCTACGAGCAGTACTTC.

This clonotype has only a few counts. V usage is TRBV6-2 or TRBV6-3 and J usage is TRBJ2-7; weak D call: TRBD1 (5 bases). This CDR3 is 15 amino acids long. Germline CDR1 and CDR2: MNHEY and SVGEGT. The V and J ends lost 0 bases and 2 bases respectively, with 11 bases between them. The CDR3 sequence: CASSYSIDSPYEQYF. CDR3 sequence (DNA): TGTGCCAGCAGTTACTCCATTGACAGCCCCTACGAGCAGTACTTC.

This clonotype was seen more than once but under ten times. This rearrangement joins TRBV7-9 to TRBJ2-7, with 16 nucleotides matching TRBD2. Germline CDR1 is SEHNR and CDR2 is FQNEAQ (reference sequence). Unmatched junction bases numbered 11, after V lost 4 bases and J lost 5 bases. The CDR3 is made up of 18 amino acids. CDR3 sequence reads: CASSSRRGTSGGGHEQYF. The CDR3 nucleotides are TGTGCCAGCAGCTCCCGGCGCGGGACTAGCGGGGGGGGCCACGAGCAGTACTTC. Looking up the rest from reference TRBV7-9 and TRBJ2-7 gives the full variable domain: DTGVSQNPRHKITKRGQNVTFRCDPISEHNRLYWYRQTLGQGPEFLTYFQNEAQLEKSRLLSDRFSAERPKGSFSTLEIQRTEQGDSAMYLCASSSRRGTSGGGHEQYFGPGTRLTVT.

This rearrangement joins TRBV11-2 to TRBJ2-5, with 9 positions matching TRBD2. CDR3 length: 15 residues. The V gene end was trimmed by 1 base and the J gene end by 6 bases; junction bases not matched to a gene: 6. CDR1 and CDR2 (germline): SGHAT, FQNNGV. The CDR3 sequence: CASSLVAGGPKTQYF. The CDR3, as DNA: TGTGCCAGCAGCTTAGTTGCGGGGGGGCCGAAGACCCAGTACTTC.

This clonotype appeared many times. The chain combines TRBV7-3 with TRBJ1-3; the D gene is possibly TRBD1 (6 bases). Trimming shortened V by 2 bases and J by 3 bases, and 11 bases separated the two germline ends. Per the germline V gene, CDR1 is SGHTA and CDR2 is FQGTGA. The CDR3 is made up of 15 amino acids. This CDR3 is CASSLGGGLGNTIYF. DNA for the CDR3: TGTGCCAGCAGCTTAGGGGGGGGGCTTGGAAACACCATATATTTT.

In this sample, this clonotype turned up a few times. V and J are TRBV6-5 and TRBJ2-2; D gene uncertain. The CDR3 covers 13 residues. V gave up 6 bases and J gave up 0 bases, with 5 bases separating them. Germline CDR1 MNHEY, CDR2 SVGAGI. CDR3 in DNA: TGTGCCAGCAGGGCGGCGAACACCGGGGAGCTGTTTTTT. Translating gives CASRAANTGELFF.

CDR3 DNA: TGTGCCAGCAGCTTGGGCCAGGGCGCCTATAGCAATCAGCCCCAGCATTTT. It specifies CASSLGQGAYSNQPQHF. The chain combines TRBV5-6 with TRBJ1-5; D is perhaps TRBD1 (5 bases). The V gene's germline CDR1 is SGHDT and CDR2 YYEEEE. V was trimmed by 0 bases and J by 0 bases, leaving 13 bases between them. The CDR3 sequence is 17 residues long.

This clonotype was seen repeatedly, ten times or more. The chain joins TRBV6-6 to TRBJ1-1, with D perhaps matching TRBD1 (5 bases). The CDR3 is made up of 13 amino acids. Trimming pared 5 bases from V and 0 bases from J, leaving 7 bases between. The germline V gene encodes CDR1 MNHNY and CDR2 SVGAGI (reference sequence). CDR3 residues: CASSRQLNTEAFF. CDR3 sequence (DNA): TGTGCCAGCAGTCGACAGCTGAACACTGAAGCTTTCTTT.

This clonotype was picked up many times. The chain has TRBV7-3 and TRBJ2-1, with a possible D match to TRBD1 (6 bases). Between the trimmed V and J ends, which lost 5 bases and 12 bases, there was a span of 14 bases. This CDR3 is 12 amino acids long. Germline CDR1 SGHTA, CDR2 FQGTGA. CDR3 DNA: TGTGCCAGCAGCCAGCCAGGGGCGGGGCAGTTCTTC. Residues: CASSQPGAGQFF.

The chain has TRBV5-4 and TRBJ2-2; 7 bases fit TRBD2. Looked up from germline, CDR1 is SGHNT and CDR2 is YYREEE (reference sequence). V trimming: 4 bases; J trimming: 4 bases; junction bases outside the gene matches: 10. This CDR3 has 16 residues. The CDR3 spells CASSPPGGFGTGELFF. CDR3 sequence (DNA): TGTGCCAGCAGCCCCCCGGGGGGATTCGGCACCGGGGAGCTGTTTTTT. Looking up the rest from reference TRBV5-4 and TRBJ2-2 gives the full variable domain: ETGVTQSPTHLIKTRGQQVTLRCSSQSGHNTVSWYQQALGQGPQFIFQYYREEENGRGNFPPRFSGLQFPNYSSELNVNALELDDSALYLCASSPPGGFGTGELFFGEGSRLTVL.